The 5 T cell receptor beta chains below come from one sample, sequenced in a study of CD8+ T cells in alopecia areata. cDNA serving as the sequencing template came from extracted, reverse transcribed RNA. Only in-frame clones appear in the TCRdb table, and some are missing; sequencing was by immunoSEQ multiplex PCR. The sample contains about 200,000 clones, around three fifths of which appear only once. This specimen was CD4+ T cells sorted from blood, taken at week 0. The receptors originated from a human donor with alopecia areata.

This clone was seen ten or more times. The sample contains more than one DNA sequence encoding this CDR3. CDR3 bases: TGTGCCAGCAGTTTACAGGGGAGAACTGAAGCTTTCTTT. Translated: CASSLQGRTEAFF. The chain uses TRBV27 and TRBJ1-1; D is perhaps TRBD1 (6 bases). V gave up 2 bases and J gave up 5 bases, with 9 bases separating them. CDR1 and CDR2 (germline): MNHEY, SMNVEV (reference sequence). This CDR3 contains 13 residues.

The chain is built from TRBV30 and TRBJ1-4; TRBD1 is a possible D gene (5 bases). V was clipped by 4 bases and J by 8 bases, with 23 bases between them. Germline loops: CDR1 GTSNPN, CDR2 SVGIG (reference sequence). CDR3 length: 16 residues. CDR3 loop: CAWTENDSGRGEKLFF. The CDR3 nucleotides read TGTGCCTGGACCGAAAACGACAGCGGGAGGGGAGAAAAACTGTTTTTT.

The chain joins TRBV30 to TRBJ2-7; either TRBD1 or TRBD2 may fit D (5 bases each). V lost 6 bases, J lost 2 bases, and 17 bases lay in between. The CDR3 extends over 14 amino acids. Germline-derived CDR1 and CDR2 are GTSNPN and SVGIG (reference sequence). The CDR3 loop is CACTTWGSPYEQYF. The CDR3 nucleotides read TGTGCCTGCACCACGTGGGGGAGCCCCTACGAGCAGTACTTC.

The chain uses TRBV29-1 and TRBJ2-5; TRBD1 aligns across 7 bases. CDR1 is SQVTM and CDR2 is ANQGSEA in the germline V gene. This CDR3 has 11 amino acids. V gave up 8 bases and J gave up 4 bases; unmatched junction bases: 4. The CDR3 DNA is TGCAGCCCTCGACAGGGAGAGACCCAGTACTTC. The encoded protein is CSPRQGETQYF.

This clone has just a few counts. V is TRBV29-1 and J is TRBJ1-1, with D possibly matching TRBD1 (5 bases). The germline CDR1 and CDR2 sequences are SQVTM and ANQGSEA. V was pared by 7 bases and J by 0 bases, with 12 bases between. This CDR3 is 13 amino acids long. CDR3 sequence reads: CSALTDMNTEAFF. CDR3 bases: TGCAGCGCTTTGACAGATATGAACACTGAAGCTTTCTTT.